This record concerns one T cell receptor (beta chain) sequence. Its matching antigen is unknown. These data originate in a study of CD8 T cells in ankylosing spondylitis. Study-wide results and caveats: One TCR beta motif, made up of roughly eight highly homologous variants, appeared characteristic of ankylosing spondylitis blood. Some motif variants had been reported before (in reactive arthritis synovial fluid and blood). Significant enrichment of disease-linked clones was reported in matched ankylosing spondylitis synovial fluid.

Trimming pared 3 bases from V and 0 bases from J, leaving 16 bases between. The CDR3 is made up of 17 amino acids. Germline-derived CDR1 and CDR2 are SGDLS and YYNGEE. MiXCR, run by TCRdb on the 5' RACE reads, gives a single entry per CDR3 protein. The table shows about 330,000 distinct CDR3 sequences, with roughly 8% occurring only once. This TCR was recovered from a male donor with ankylosing spondylitis. The chain combines TRBV9 with TRBJ1-3; D is unresolved. The sample comprised blood, either unsorted or a sorted T cell fraction (not recorded which). Here the CDR3 reads CASSADIDPDSGNTIYF. In DNA form, the CDR3 reads TGTGCCAGCAGCGCCGACATTGACCCCGACTCTGGAAACACCATATATTTT.